Given below is one T cell receptor (beta chain) in context. The antigen remains undetermined. This specimen comes from a study of T cell repertoires in cytomegalovirus infection. Study information: CMV infection together with matching HLA type was indicated by public TCR beta signatures.

Study-level points and caveats: Ex vivo responses were dominated by HLA-C-restricted CMV-specific TCR beta clonotypes. Accumulated public TCR beta family frequency recognized individuals carrying CMV together with the relevant HLA.

V lost 7 bases and J 2 bases, leaving 15 bases between the germline ends. This CDR3 contains 14 residues. Germline V lookup: CDR1 MNHEY, CDR2 SVGEGT. MiXCR, run by TCRdb on the reads, gives a single entry per CDR3 protein. The sample consists of roughly 500,000 distinct CDR3 sequences, 33% of them appearing once. This TCR came from a human donor in good health (CMV status not recorded). Some clones in this sample may be carry-over from other donors' samples. This specimen was cultured PBMCs, taken from culture after CMV antigen stimulation. This chain connects TRBV6-2 or TRBV6-3 to TRBJ2-7; possibly TRBD2 for D (6 bases). The CDR3 DNA reads TGTGCCAGCAAGAAGTCGGGAGCTCCCTACGAGCAGTACGTC. This translates into CASKKSGAPYEQYV.